These T cell receptor beta chains were read from a single sample in a study of cytomegalovirus exposure and HLA in healthy donors. Generated by immunoSEQ multiplex PCR, the TCRdb table keeps only in-frame clones and is missing some. Here the sample spans 55,000 to 75,000 clones, roughly 75% being singletons. Sample: PBMCs. These TCRs come from a man aged 30-40 years in good health and CMV-seropositive. The conserved cysteine and the conserved F or W are not part of the CDR3 here.

V,J,CDR3
TRBV5-6,TRBJ1-6,ASSLGQGASPLH
TRBV4-3,TRBJ2-3,ASSQVTWTSGGPSTDTQY
TRBV5-6,TRBJ1-6,ASSSTGGWDSPLH
TRBV7-2,TRBJ2-7,ASSLGLAKGEQY
TRBV29-1,TRBJ2-1,SVVGTGKEVEQF
TRBV7-3,TRBJ2-6,ASSHQAGAGANVLT
TRBV6-5,TRBJ1-5,ASSERQAQGPQH
TRBV7-9,TRBJ2-7,ASSLGGAPVEY
TRBV6-1,TRBJ1-1,ASRRQNTEAF
TRBV2,TRBJ2-2,ASSSETGELF
TRBV29-1,TRBJ1-4,SVGGGRSEKLF
TRBV28,TRBJ1-1,ASSLFQAEAF
TRBV28,TRBJ2-7,ASSFLNRGSGEQY
TRBV28,TRBJ1-2,ASSPDTNYGYT
TRBV5-6,TRBJ2-7,ASSASGTAYEQY
TRBV7-2,TRBJ1-2,ASTQNGRNGYT
TRBV7-4,TRBJ1-1,ASSHRTGNNTEAF
TRBV10-3,TRBJ2-5,AISESGGGKETQY
TRBV7-9,TRBJ1-1,ASSFGTGYNTEAF
TRBV9,TRBJ2-2,ASSAHPRGSTGELF
TRBV9,TRBJ2-7,ASSVEQGALYEQY
TRBV10-3,TRBJ1-3,AISTPGNTIY
TRBV6-5,TRBJ1-3,ASGVGATSGNTIY
TRBV6-1,TRBJ2-3,ATSDGGGHTDTQY
TRBV6-5,TRBJ2-7,ASSSRNRDRPTKQY
TRBV10-3,TRBJ2-2,AIRGTGGTSFTGELF
TRBV21-1,TRBJ2-5,ASRLGQGWKETQY
TRBV19,TRBJ1-1,ASSPPGSRTEAF
TRBV4-3,TRBJ1-2,ASSQEVGDGYT
TRBV7-6,TRBJ2-5,ASSLLAVQETQY
TRBV9,TRBJ2-5,ASSVGSFQETQY
TRBV7-8,TRBJ1-5,ASSLERGGSQPQH
TRBV7-9,TRBJ2-2,ASSLVQGNTGELF
TRBV27,TRBJ2-7,ASSLLGQGHYEQY
TRBV29-1,TRBJ2-3,SVEGQGDRSTDTQY
TRBV7-2,TRBJ1-2,ASSGQGRGYGYT
TRBV7-2,TRBJ2-7,ASSLGSASSYEQY
TRBV27,TRBJ1-5,ASRTFSGYNQPQH
TRBV9,TRBJ2-2,ASSAPPGELF
TRBV14,TRBJ1-1,ASSQDRAAF
TRBV6-5,TRBJ1-1,ASYGSGGLTEAF
TRBV2,TRBJ1-1,ASSGGSAGLNTEAF
TRBV7-6,TRBJ1-4,ASSFPSTGGNEKLF